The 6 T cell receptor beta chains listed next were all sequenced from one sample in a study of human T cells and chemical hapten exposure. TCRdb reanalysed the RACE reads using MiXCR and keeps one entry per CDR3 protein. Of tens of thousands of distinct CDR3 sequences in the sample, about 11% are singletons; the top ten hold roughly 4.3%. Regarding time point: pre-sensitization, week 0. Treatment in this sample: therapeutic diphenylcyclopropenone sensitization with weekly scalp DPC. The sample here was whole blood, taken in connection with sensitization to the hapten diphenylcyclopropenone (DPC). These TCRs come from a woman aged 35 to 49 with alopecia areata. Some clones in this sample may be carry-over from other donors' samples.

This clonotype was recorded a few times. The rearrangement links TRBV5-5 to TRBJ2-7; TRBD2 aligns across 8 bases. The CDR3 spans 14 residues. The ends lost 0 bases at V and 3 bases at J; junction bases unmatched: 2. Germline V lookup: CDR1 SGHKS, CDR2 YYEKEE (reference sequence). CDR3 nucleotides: TGTGCCAGCAGCTTGGGCGGGGGGCACTACGAGCAGTACTTC. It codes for CASSLGGGHYEQYF.

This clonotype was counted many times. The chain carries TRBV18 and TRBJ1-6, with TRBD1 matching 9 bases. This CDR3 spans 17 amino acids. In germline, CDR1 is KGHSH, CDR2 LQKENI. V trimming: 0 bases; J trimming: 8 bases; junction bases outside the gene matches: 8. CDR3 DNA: TGTGCCAGCTCACCACCGGGACAGGGAATGTCCCATTCACCCCTCCACTTT. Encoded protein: CASSPPGQGMSHSPLHF.

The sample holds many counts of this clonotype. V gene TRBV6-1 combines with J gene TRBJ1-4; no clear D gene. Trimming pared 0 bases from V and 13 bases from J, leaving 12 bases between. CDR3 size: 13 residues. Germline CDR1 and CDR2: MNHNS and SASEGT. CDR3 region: CASSEADNLGLFF. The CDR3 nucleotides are TGTGCCAGCAGTGAAGCAGACAACCTGGGACTGTTTTTT.

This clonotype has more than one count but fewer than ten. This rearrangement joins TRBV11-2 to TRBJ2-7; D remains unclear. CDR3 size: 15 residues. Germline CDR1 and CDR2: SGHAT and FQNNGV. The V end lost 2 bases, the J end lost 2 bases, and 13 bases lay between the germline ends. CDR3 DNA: TGTGCCAGCAGCTTATCGGCCAGCAGAGCCTACGAGCAGTACTTC. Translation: CASSLSASRAYEQYF.

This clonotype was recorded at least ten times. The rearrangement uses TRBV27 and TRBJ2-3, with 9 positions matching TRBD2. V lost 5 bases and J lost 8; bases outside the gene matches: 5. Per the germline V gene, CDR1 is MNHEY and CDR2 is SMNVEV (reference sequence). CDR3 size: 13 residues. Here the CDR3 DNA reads TGTGCCAGCAGTCCCAAACTAGCGGGTACGCAGTATTTT. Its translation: CASSPKLAGTQYF.

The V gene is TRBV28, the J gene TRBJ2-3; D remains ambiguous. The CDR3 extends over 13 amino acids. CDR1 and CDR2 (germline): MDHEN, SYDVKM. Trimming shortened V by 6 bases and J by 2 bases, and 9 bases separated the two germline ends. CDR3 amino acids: CASSQQDTDTQYF. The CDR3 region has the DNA TGTGCCAGCAGCCAGCAGGACACAGATACGCAGTATTTT.